A selection of T cell receptor beta chains follows, all from one sample in a study of radiation and T cells in renal cell carcinoma. Generated by immunoSEQ multiplex PCR, the TCRdb table keeps only in-frame clones and is missing some. The repertoire holds about 150,000 clones, 88% seen once, with 3.5% to 5% in the top ten. Sequenced here: blood, sampled from a patient whose treatment included radiotherapy and nephrectomy. These TCRs come from a woman in her seventies with renal cell carcinoma. Each CDR3 is given with its conserved first and last residue. D genes are given only for firm matches. Clone size appears in some rows only: once, few, many, or a class for an expanded clone.

d_call: TRBD1
v_call: TRBV4-3
j_call: TRBJ1-4
clone_size: -
cdr3_aa: CASSPQGGEKLFF
cdr3_nt: TGCGCCAGCAGCCCACAGGGGGGTGAAAAACTGTTTTTT

d_call: -
v_call: TRBV5-4
j_call: TRBJ1-4
clone_size: -
cdr3_aa: CASSPASGITNEKLFF
cdr3_nt: TGTGCCAGCAGCCCAGCCTCAGGGATAACTAATGAAAAACTGTTTTTT

d_call: -
v_call: TRBV5-6
j_call: TRBJ1-3
clone_size: -
cdr3_aa: CASSFPKISGNTIYF
cdr3_nt: TGTGCCAGCAGCTTTCCCAAGATCTCTGGAAACACCATATATTTT

d_call: TRBD1
v_call: TRBV9
j_call: TRBJ1-5
clone_size: -
cdr3_aa: CASSLGQGSNQPQHF
cdr3_nt: TGTGCCAGCAGCCTCGGACAGGGAAGCAATCAGCCCCAGCATTTT

d_call: -
v_call: TRBV7-9
j_call: TRBJ1-1
clone_size: -
cdr3_aa: CASSAPWGTEAFF
cdr3_nt: TGTGCCAGCAGCGCTCCGTGGGGAACTGAAGCTTTCTTT

d_call: TRBD2
v_call: TRBV19
j_call: TRBJ2-1
clone_size: -
cdr3_aa: CASSRMTSGGLYNEQFF
cdr3_nt: TGTGCCAGTAGTCGTATGACTAGCGGGGGCCTTTACAATGAGCAGTTCTTC

d_call: -
v_call: TRBV28
j_call: TRBJ1-5
clone_size: once
cdr3_aa: CASRSGGGSQPQHF
cdr3_nt: TGTGCCAGCAGGTCAGGTGGGGGGAGTCAGCCCCAGCATTTT

d_call: TRBD1
v_call: TRBV18
j_call: TRBJ1-1
clone_size: -
cdr3_aa: CASSPGTGRNTEAFF
cdr3_nt: TGTGCCAGCTCACCAGGGACAGGGAGGAACACTGAAGCTTTCTTT

d_call: -
v_call: TRBV19
j_call: TRBJ1-1
clone_size: few
cdr3_aa: CASSIDRPGGPNTEAFF
cdr3_nt: TGTGCCAGTAGTATTGACAGGCCCGGAGGGCCGAACACTGAAGCTTTCTTT

d_call: -
v_call: TRBV20-1
j_call: TRBJ1-1
clone_size: -
cdr3_aa: CSATFNTEAFF
cdr3_nt: TGCAGTGCCACTTTTAACACTGAAGCTTTCTTT

d_call: -
v_call: TRBV25-1
j_call: TRBJ2-3
clone_size: -
cdr3_aa: CASAQGGRTDTQYF
cdr3_nt: TGTGCCAGCGCTCAGGGGGGACGCACAGATACGCAGTATTTT

d_call: -
v_call: TRBV18
j_call: TRBJ1-1
clone_size: -
cdr3_aa: CASSPTSSDTEAFF
cdr3_nt: TGTGCCAGCTCACCTACGTCGAGTGACACTGAAGCTTTCTTT

d_call: -
v_call: TRBV10-3
j_call: TRBJ1-2
clone_size: -
cdr3_aa: CAISEYAGPGYTF
cdr3_nt: TGTGCCATCAGTGAGTATGCCGGGCCCGGCTACACCTTC

d_call: TRBD1
v_call: TRBV5-1
j_call: TRBJ2-2
clone_size: -
cdr3_aa: CASSFGQGYGELFF
cdr3_nt: TGCGCCAGCAGCTTTGGACAGGGCTACGGGGAGCTGTTTTTT

d_call: TRBD1
v_call: TRBV7-9
j_call: TRBJ2-7
clone_size: -
cdr3_aa: CASRAGTGTYEQYF
cdr3_nt: TGTGCCAGCAGGGCCGGGACAGGAACCTACGAGCAGTACTTC

d_call: TRBD2
v_call: TRBV30
j_call: TRBJ2-5
clone_size: -
cdr3_aa: CAWSGSGTQETQYF
cdr3_nt: TGTGCCTGGAGTGGTAGCGGGACCCAAGAGACCCAGTACTTC

d_call: -
v_call: TRBV5-8
j_call: TRBJ1-6
clone_size: -
cdr3_aa: CASSTDPAGLDSPLHF
cdr3_nt: TGTGCCAGCAGCACCGACCCGGCAGGGTTAGATTCACCCCTCCACTTT